Reported below is one T cell receptor (beta chain). This sample was included in a study of technical replicates of blood from several donors. The CDR3 consists of 15 residues. V gave up 4 bases and J gave up 0 bases, with 10 bases separating them. CDR1 is MGHDK and CDR2 is SYGVNS in the germline V gene. Generated by immunoSEQ multiplex PCR, the TCRdb table keeps only in-frame clones and is missing some. Here the sample spans under 95,000 clones, roughly 94% being singletons. Sequencing was carried out using T cells isolated from PBMCs. The V call is TRBV25-1, the J call TRBJ1-5; no clear D gene. The receptor comes from a human donor in good health. CDR3 region: CASSGGRYSNQPQHF. In nucleotides, the CDR3 is TGTGCCAGCAGTGGAGGTAGATATAGCAATCAGCCCCAGCATTTT.